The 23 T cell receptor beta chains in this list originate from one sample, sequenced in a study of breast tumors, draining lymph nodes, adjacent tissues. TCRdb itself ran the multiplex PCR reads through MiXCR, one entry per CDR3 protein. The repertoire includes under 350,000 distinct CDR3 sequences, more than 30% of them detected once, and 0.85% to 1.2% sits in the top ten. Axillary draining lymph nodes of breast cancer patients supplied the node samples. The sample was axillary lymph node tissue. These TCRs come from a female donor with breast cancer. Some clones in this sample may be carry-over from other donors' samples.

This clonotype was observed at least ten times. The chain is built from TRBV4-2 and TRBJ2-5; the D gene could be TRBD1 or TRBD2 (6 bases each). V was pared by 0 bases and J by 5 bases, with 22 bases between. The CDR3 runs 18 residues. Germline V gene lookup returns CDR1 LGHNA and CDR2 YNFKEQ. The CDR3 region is CASSQEGERLGTRETQYF. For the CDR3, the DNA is TGTGCCAGCAGCCAAGAAGGGGAGAGACTAGGGACACGCGAGACCCAGTACTTC.

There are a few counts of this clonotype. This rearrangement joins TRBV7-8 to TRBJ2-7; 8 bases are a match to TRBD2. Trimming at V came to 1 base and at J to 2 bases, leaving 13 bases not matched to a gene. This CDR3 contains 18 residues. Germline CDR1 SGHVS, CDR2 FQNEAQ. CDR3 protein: CASSLERGPDGRAYEQYF. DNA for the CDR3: TGTGCCAGCAGCTTAGAGAGAGGACCAGACGGGAGGGCCTACGAGCAGTACTTC. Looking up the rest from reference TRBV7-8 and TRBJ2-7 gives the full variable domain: GAGVSQSPRYKVAKRGQDVALRCDPISGHVSLFWYQQALGQGPEFLTYFQNEAQLDKSGLPSDRFFAERPEGSVSTLKIQRTQQEDSAVYLCASSLERGPDGRAYEQYFGPGTRLTVT.

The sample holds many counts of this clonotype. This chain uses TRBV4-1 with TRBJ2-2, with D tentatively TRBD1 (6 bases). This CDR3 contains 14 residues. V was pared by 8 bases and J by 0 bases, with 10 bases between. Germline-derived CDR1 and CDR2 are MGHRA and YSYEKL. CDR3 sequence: CASAQGSNTGELFF. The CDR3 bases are TGCGCCAGCGCACAGGGCTCGAACACCGGGGAGCTGTTTTTT.

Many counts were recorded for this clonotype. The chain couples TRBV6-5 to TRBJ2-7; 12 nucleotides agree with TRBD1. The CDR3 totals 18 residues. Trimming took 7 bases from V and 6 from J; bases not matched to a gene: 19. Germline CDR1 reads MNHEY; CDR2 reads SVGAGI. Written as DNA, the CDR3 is TGTGCCAGCAACCCAACCCCACCGGGACAGGGGGCTCTAGGCGAGCAGTACTTC. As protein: CASNPTPPGQGALGEQYF.

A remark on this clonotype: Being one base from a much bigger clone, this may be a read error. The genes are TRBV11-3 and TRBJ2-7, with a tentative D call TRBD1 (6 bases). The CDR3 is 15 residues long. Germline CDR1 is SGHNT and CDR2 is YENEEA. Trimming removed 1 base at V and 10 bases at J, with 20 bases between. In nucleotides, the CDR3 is TGTGCCAGCAGCTTAGCGAGCGCCGGGACAAAGGAACAGTACTTC. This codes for CASSLASAGTKEQYF. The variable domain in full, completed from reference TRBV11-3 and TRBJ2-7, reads EAGVVQSPRYKIIEKKQPVAFWCNPISGHNTLYWYLQNLGQGPELLIRYENEEAVDDSQLPKDRFSAERLKGVDSTLKIQPAELGDSAVYLCASSLASAGTKEQYFGPGTRLTVT.

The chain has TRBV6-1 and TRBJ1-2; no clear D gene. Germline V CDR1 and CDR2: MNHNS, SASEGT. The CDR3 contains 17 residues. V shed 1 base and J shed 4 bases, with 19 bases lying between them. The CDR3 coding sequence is TGTGCCAGCAGTGAAGGATTTCGTAGGGCCGAGGGCTATGGCTACACCTTC. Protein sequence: CASSEGFRRAEGYGYTF.

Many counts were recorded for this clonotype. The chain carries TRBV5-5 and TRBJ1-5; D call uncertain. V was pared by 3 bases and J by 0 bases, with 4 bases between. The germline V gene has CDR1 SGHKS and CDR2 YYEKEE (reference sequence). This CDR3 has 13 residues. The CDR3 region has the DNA TGTGCCAGCAGCTCAAGTAGCAATCAGCCCCAGCATTTT. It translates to CASSSSSNQPQHF. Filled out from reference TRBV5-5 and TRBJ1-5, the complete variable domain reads DAGVTQSPTHLIKTRGQQVTLRCSPISGHKSVSWYQQVLGQGPQFIFQYYEKEERGRGNFPDRFSARQFPNYSSELNVNALLLGDSALYLCASSSSSNQPQHFGDGTRLSIL.

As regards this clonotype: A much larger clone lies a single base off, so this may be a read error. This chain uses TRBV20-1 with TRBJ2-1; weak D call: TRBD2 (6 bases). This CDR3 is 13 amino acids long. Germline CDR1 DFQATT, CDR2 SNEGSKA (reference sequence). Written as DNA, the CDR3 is TGCAGCGCCGCACTAGCAGCCTACAATGCGCAGTTCTTC. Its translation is CSAALAAYNAQFF.

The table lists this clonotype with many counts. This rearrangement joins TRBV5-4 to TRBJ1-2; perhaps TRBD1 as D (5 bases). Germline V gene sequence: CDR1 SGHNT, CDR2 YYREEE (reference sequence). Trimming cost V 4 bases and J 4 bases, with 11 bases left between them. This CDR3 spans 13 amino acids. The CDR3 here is CASSPWDAYGYTF. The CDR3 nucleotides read TGTGCCAGCAGCCCTTGGGACGCCTATGGCTACACCTTC.

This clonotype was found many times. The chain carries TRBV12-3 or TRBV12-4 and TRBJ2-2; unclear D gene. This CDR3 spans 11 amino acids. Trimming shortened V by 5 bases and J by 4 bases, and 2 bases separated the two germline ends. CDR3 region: CASSTTGELFF. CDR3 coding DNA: TGTGCCAGCAGTACCACCGGGGAGCTGTTTTTT.

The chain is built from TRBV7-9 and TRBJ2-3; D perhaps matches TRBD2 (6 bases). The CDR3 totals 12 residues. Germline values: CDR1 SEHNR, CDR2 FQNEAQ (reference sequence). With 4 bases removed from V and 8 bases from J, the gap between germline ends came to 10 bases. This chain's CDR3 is CASSSDGGTQYF. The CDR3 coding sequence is TGTGCCAGCAGCTCGGACGGGGGTACGCAGTATTTT.

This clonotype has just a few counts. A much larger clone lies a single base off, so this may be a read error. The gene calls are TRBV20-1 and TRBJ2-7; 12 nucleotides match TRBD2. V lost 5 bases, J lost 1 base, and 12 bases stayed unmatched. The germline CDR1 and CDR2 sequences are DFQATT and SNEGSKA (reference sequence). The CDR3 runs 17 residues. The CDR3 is CSAGTGLAGSKSYEQYF. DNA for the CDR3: TGCAGTGCTGGAACGGGACTAGCGGGCTCGAAGTCCTACGAGCAGTACTTC.

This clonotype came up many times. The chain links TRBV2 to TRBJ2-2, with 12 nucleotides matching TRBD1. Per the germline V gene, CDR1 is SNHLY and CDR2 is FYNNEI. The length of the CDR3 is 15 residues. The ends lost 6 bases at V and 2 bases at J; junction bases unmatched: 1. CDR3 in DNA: TGTGCCAGCAGGGGGACAGGGGGCAACACCGGGGAGCTGTTTTTT. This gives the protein CASRGTGGNTGELFF.

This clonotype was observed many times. Written as DNA, the CDR3 is TGCAGCGTTGATTACAGGTTCAATGAGCAGTTCTTC. This encodes CSVDYRFNEQFF. The rearrangement uses TRBV29-1 and TRBJ2-1; D may be TRBD1 (5 bases). The CDR3 spans 12 residues. Per germline, CDR1 SQVTM and CDR2 ANQGSEA. V dropped 3 bases and J dropped 6 bases, with 9 bases sitting between them.

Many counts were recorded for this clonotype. CDR3 in DNA: TGCAGTGCGGGGCGGGGTGGGAGCTACGAGCAGTACTTC. Amino acids: CSAGRGGSYEQYF. The chain joins TRBV20-1 to TRBJ2-7; D might be TRBD2 (6 bases). This CDR3 is built from 13 residues. CDR1 and CDR2 (germline): DFQATT, SNEGSKA (reference sequence). Trimming took off 6 bases at V and 3 bases at J, with 15 bases between the two ends.

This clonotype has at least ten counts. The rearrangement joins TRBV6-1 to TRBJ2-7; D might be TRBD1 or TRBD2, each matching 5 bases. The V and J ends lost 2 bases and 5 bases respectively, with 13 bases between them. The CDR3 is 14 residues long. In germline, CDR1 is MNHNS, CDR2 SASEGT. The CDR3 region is CASSEPGARDEQYF. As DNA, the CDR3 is TGTGCCAGCAGTGAACCCGGGGCGCGTGACGAGCAGTACTTC.

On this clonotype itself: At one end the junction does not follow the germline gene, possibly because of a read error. The CDR3 protein is CATSELRTGLHTGKLFF. DNA of the CDR3: TGTGCCACCAGTGAGCTCAGGACAGGGTTGCACACCGGGAAGCTGTTTTTT. The chain recombines TRBV24-1 with TRBJ2-2; 8 bases agree with TRBD1. CDR3 length equals 17 residues. CDR1 is KGHDR, CDR2 SFDVKD, per germline.

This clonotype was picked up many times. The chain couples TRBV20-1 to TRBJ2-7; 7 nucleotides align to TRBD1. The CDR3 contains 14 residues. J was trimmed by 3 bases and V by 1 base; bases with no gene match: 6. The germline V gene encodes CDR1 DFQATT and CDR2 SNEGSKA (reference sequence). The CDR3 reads CSARVQGQIYEQYF. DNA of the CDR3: TGCAGTGCTAGAGTCCAGGGACAGATCTACGAGCAGTACTTC.

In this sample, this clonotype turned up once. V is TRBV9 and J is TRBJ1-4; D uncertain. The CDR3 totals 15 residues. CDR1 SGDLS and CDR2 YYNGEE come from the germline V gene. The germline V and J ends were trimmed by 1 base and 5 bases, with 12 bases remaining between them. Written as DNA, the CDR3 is TGTGCCAGCAGCGTATCAAGCAATAACAATGAAAAACTGTTTTTT. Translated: CASSVSSNNNEKLFF.

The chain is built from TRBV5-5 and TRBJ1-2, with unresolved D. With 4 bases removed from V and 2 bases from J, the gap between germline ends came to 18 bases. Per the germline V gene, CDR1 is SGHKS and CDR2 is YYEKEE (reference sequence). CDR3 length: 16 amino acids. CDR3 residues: CASSLYPATRNYGYTF. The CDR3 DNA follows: TGTGCCAGCAGCCTGTACCCCGCGACAAGGAACTATGGCTACACCTTC.

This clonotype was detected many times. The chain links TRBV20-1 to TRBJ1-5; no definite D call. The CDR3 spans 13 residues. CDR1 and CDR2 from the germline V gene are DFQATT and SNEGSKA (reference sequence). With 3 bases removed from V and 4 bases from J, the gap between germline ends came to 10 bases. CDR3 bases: TGCAGTGCTAGCTTGGCAGCTAATCAGCCCCAGCATTTT. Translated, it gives CSASLAANQPQHF.

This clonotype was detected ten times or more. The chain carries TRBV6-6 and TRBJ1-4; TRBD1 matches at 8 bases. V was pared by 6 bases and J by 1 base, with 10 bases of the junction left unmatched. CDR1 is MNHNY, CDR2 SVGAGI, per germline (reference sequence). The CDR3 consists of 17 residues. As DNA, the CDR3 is TGTGCCAGCAGCCGAGGACAGGGTACGGGAACTAATGAAAAACTGTTTTTT. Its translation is CASSRGQGTGTNEKLFF.

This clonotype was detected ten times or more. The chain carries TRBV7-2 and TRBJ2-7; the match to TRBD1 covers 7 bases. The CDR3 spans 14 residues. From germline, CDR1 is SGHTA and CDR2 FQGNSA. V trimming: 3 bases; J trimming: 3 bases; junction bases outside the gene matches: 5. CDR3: CASSFGQVGYEQYF. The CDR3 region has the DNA TGTGCCAGCAGCTTTGGACAGGTGGGCTACGAGCAGTACTTC.